This TCR beta chain was sequenced in a study of T cell responses to AZD1222 COVID-19 vaccine. Study-wide findings and caveats: The donors showed a predominance of white British ancestry and of females, with possible underestimation of clonal diversity. Scientists sampled the repertoires only once the peak T cell response had passed.

A word on this clone: Its antigen is still unknown.

Assay: immunoSEQ multiplex PCR; the TCRdb copy retains only in-frame clones and omits some. This sample has about 120,000 clones; 85% to 95% occur once, and the top ten carry about 3%. Germline assignment: CDR1 SGHTA and CDR2 FQGNSA. The germline V and J ends were trimmed by 0 bases and 6 bases, with 17 bases remaining between them. The CDR3 consists of 16 residues. The material sequenced was peripheral blood, taken on day 0 of AZD1222 vaccination. The receptor's source is an adult in good health. The V call is TRBV7-2, the J call TRBJ1-2, with D possibly TRBD1 on 6 matching bases. CDR3 residues: CASSLALGGRGDGYTF. The CDR3 bases are TGTGCCAGCAGCTTAGCGCTTGGGGGGCGCGGAGATGGCTACACCTTC. Full variable domain (missing parts from reference TRBV7-2 and TRBJ1-2): GAGVSQSPSNKVTEKGKDVELRCDPISGHTALYWYRQSLGQGLEFLIYFQGNSAPDKSGLPSDRFSAERTGGSVSTLTIQRTQQEDSAVYLCASSLALGGRGDGYTFGSGTRLTVV.